Listed below are T cell receptor beta chains from one sample, sequenced in a study of cytotoxic CD8 clonotypes in ibrutinib-treated CLL. Measured with immunoSEQ multiplex PCR; TCRdb has only the in-frame clones, and not every one. The sample carries a few hundred thousand clones, roughly 70% recorded once. The input for sequencing was PBMCs, taken after 24 months of ibrutinib treatment. Receptor source: a human donor with chronic lymphocytic leukemia. The conserved cysteine and the conserved F or W are not part of the CDR3 here. The D gene is left open where the match is weak.

>TRBV10-1|TRBD1
ASSESMGTGNTYEQY
>TRBV5-1|.
ASSPRVDTEAF
>TRBV2|.
ASIGTATSTDTQY
>TRBV7-9|.
ASTTGRANSPLH
>TRBV9|.
ASSVQVGAGEQY
>TRBV7-6|.
ASSSRPGTGPYEQY
>TRBV5-6|.
ASSLPTVTMNTEAF
>TRBV29-1|TRBD1
SVEDPQGEDTQY
>TRBV29-1|TRBD1
SAGTGEETQY
>TRBV2|.
ASSPPGGGNEQY